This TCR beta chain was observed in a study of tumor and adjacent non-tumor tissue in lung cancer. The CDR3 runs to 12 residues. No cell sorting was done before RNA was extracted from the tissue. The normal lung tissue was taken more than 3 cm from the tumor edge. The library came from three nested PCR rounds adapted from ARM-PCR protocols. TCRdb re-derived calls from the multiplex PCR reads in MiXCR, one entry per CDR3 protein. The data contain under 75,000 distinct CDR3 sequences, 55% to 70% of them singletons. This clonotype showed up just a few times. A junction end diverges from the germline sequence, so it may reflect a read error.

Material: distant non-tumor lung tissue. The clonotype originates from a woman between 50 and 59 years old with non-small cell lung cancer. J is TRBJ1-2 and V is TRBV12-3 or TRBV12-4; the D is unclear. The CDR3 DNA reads TGCGCCGGCAGTTTACAGAACTATGGCTACACCTTC. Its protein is CAGSLQNYGYTF.